A single sample is the source of the 28 T cell receptor beta chains below, sequenced in a study of shared clonotypes between healthy human individuals. Method: immunoSEQ multiplex PCR; TCRdb's copy keeps in-frame clones and lacks some. The sample holds some 2,100,000 clones, roughly 95% seen once. The sequenced sample was naive CD4+ T cells sorted from blood. Subset specified: CD45RA+ positively selected. All receptors come from a man in his late teens or twenties in good health.

The rearrangement uses TRBV7-8 and TRBJ1-1; a possible D gene is TRBD1 (5 bases). Trimming pared 2 bases from V and 0 bases from J, leaving 13 bases between. Germline loops: CDR1 SGHVS, CDR2 FQNEAQ. The CDR3 covers 16 residues. The CDR3 spells CASSLKRGQLNTEAFF. Here the CDR3 DNA reads TGTGCCAGCAGCTTAAAAAGGGGTCAATTGAACACTGAAGCTTTCTTT.

This chain connects TRBV11-3 to TRBJ2-2; 7 bases align to TRBD1. Trimming at V came to 6 bases and at J to 5 bases, leaving 6 bases not matched to a gene. The CDR3 loop spans 14 amino acids. CDR1 is SGHNT, CDR2 YENEEA, per germline. As DNA, the CDR3 is TGTGCCAGCAGACGGGACAGAACAACCGGGGAGCTGTTTTTT. It specifies CASRRDRTTGELFF.

Turning to this clone: A read error may account for a junction end that differs from germline. The V call is TRBV7-7, the J call TRBJ2-1, with D unclear. Germline-derived CDR1 and CDR2 are SSHAT and FNYEAQ (reference sequence). The CDR3 covers 14 residues. CDR3 sequence: CASSPSGIYNEQFF. The DNA of the CDR3 is TGTGCTAGCAGCCCCTCTGGAATCTACAATGAGCAGTTCTTC.

The J gene is TRBJ1-5, the V gene TRBV2; D ambiguous. Trimming stripped 1 base from V and 3 bases from J, with 7 bases between. Germline V gives CDR1 SNHLY, CDR2 FYNNEI. The CDR3 contains 14 residues. CDR3 protein: CASSEDSHNQPQHF. The CDR3, as DNA: TGTGCCAGCAGTGAAGACAGTCACAATCAGCCCCAGCATTTT.

J is TRBJ2-3 and V is TRBV5-1; no firm D call. This CDR3 has 15 amino acids. Germline V gives CDR1 SGHRS, CDR2 YFSETQ. Between the trimmed V and J ends, which lost 2 bases and 0 bases, there was a span of 10 bases. CDR3 sequence: CASSFQQFSTDTQYF. The CDR3 DNA follows: TGCGCCAGCAGCTTTCAACAGTTCAGCACAGATACGCAGTATTTT. The full variable domain, rest sourced from reference TRBV5-1 and TRBJ2-3, is KAGVTQTPRYLIKTRGQQVTLSCSPISGHRSVSWYQQTPGQGLQFLFEYFSETQRNKGNFPGRFSGRQFSNSRSEMNVSTLELGDSALYLCASSFQQFSTDTQYFGPGTRLTVL.

The rearrangement links TRBV11-3 to TRBJ1-2, with D unresolved. The germline V gene encodes CDR1 SGHNT and CDR2 YENEEA. The CDR3 is 19 amino acids. V lost 5 bases and J lost 4, with 29 bases in between. The CDR3: CASSRPGSGPRTHRYGYTF. The CDR3 nucleotides read TGTGCCAGCAGCCGACCGGGAAGCGGACCCAGAACCCATCGCTATGGCTACACCTTC.

This clone has just one count. The chain has TRBV30 and TRBJ2-6; D could derive from TRBD1 or TRBD2 (6 bases each). The V end was cut by 5 bases, the J end by 1 base, with 18 bases between. Germline CDR1 and CDR2: GTSNPN and SVGIG (reference sequence). This CDR3 region has 17 residues. The CDR3: CAWELGGKSSGANVLTF. CDR3 DNA: TGTGCCTGGGAACTCGGGGGCAAGAGTTCTGGGGCCAACGTCCTGACTTTC.

V gene TRBV30 combines with J gene TRBJ2-1; TRBD2 matches at 7 bases. There are 14 residues in the CDR3. V lost 1 base to trimming and J lost 8 bases; unmatched junction nucleotides: 8. CDR1 and CDR2 from the germline V gene are GTSNPN and SVGIG (reference sequence). CDR3 DNA: TGTGCCTGGAGTGCAAGGGGACTATTCGATGAGCAGTTCTTC. Amino acids: CAWSARGLFDEQFF.

The rearrangement uses TRBV5-1 and TRBJ1-5, with D maybe TRBD1 (6 bases). V was trimmed by 4 bases and J by 7 bases, leaving 15 bases between them. This CDR3 has 14 residues. From germline, CDR1 is SGHRS and CDR2 YFSETQ. CDR3 nucleotides: TGCGCCAGCAGCCAAACCCTAGGACAGCAGCCCCAGCATTTT. Its protein is CASSQTLGQQPQHF.

V usage is TRBV10-3 and J usage is TRBJ2-2, with TRBD2 matching over 11 bases. Trimming cost V 1 base and J 4 bases; bases outside gene matches: 5. Germline loops: CDR1 ENHRY, CDR2 SYGVKD. The CDR3 sequence is 17 residues long. CDR3 loop: CAISELAGGRGTGELFF. In DNA form, the CDR3 reads TGTGCCATCAGTGAGTTAGCGGGGGGGCGTGGCACCGGGGAGCTGTTTTTT.

This sequence joins TRBV7-2 and TRBJ1-6; 10 nucleotides line up with TRBD1. J gave up 6 bases and V 1 base, and 6 bases lay outside the gene matches. CDR3 size: 17 residues. The germline CDR1 and CDR2 sequences are SGHTA and FQGNSA. The CDR3 DNA is TGTGCCAGCAGCTTAGTCTCGGGACAGGGGACTAATTCACCCCTCCACTTT. Its protein product is CASSLVSGQGTNSPLHF.

This clone has just a few counts. The chain uses TRBV30 and TRBJ2-7; perhaps TRBD2 as D (7 bases). V was cut by 2 bases and J by 3 bases, with 14 bases left in between. This CDR3 is built from 14 residues. Germline values: CDR1 GTSNPN, CDR2 SVGIG (reference sequence). The CDR3 loop is CAWSQAGAFYEQYF. CDR3 DNA sequence: TGTGCCTGGAGTCAGGCGGGGGCCTTCTACGAGCAGTACTTC.

The CDR3 nucleotides are TGCGCCAGCAGCCCGGACAGGGGGTCCTACGAGCAGTACTTC. It encodes CASSPDRGSYEQYF. The chain joins TRBV5-1 to TRBJ2-7; 10 positions agree with TRBD1. Germline V gene lookup returns CDR1 SGHRS and CDR2 YFSETQ. Unmatched junction bases numbered 2, after V lost 4 bases and J lost 1 base. The CDR3 covers 14 residues. Complete variable domain (other parts from reference TRBV5-1 and TRBJ2-7): KAGVTQTPRYLIKTRGQQVTLSCSPISGHRSVSWYQQTPGQGLQFLFEYFSETQRNKGNFPGRFSGRQFSNSRSEMNVSTLELGDSALYLCASSPDRGSYEQYFGPGTRLTVT.

This clone was recorded at least ten times. The rearrangement joins TRBV3-1 (or the pseudogene TRBV3-2) to TRBJ2-1; TRBD2 might be the D (5 bases). This CDR3 spans 8 amino acids. CDR1 is LGHDT and CDR2 is YNNKEL in the germline V gene (reference sequence). In nucleotides, the CDR3 is TGTGCAGGGAGACCGATATTCTTC. Its translation is CAGRPIFF.

This chain connects TRBV5-1 to TRBJ2-2, with D tentatively TRBD2 (6 bases). Trimming stripped 5 bases from V and 0 bases from J, with 11 bases between. Germline lookup yields CDR1 SGHRS and CDR2 YFSETQ. The CDR3 consists of 15 residues. The CDR3 nucleotides are TGCGCCAGCAGGCGGGACGGATCGAACACCGGGGAGCTGTTTTTT. Translation: CASRRDGSNTGELFF.

The chain combines TRBV9 with TRBJ2-5; 11 bases map to TRBD2. This CDR3 has 15 residues. V lost 3 bases, J lost 4 bases, and 5 bases stayed unmatched. CDR1 and CDR2 (germline): SGDLS, YYNGEE. The CDR3 DNA sequence: TGTGCCAGCAGCGAGAGTCTAGCGGGGGGAGAGACCCAGTACTTC. This encodes CASSESLAGGETQYF.

This chain uses TRBV10-3 with TRBJ2-3; D may be TRBD1 (6 bases). V was trimmed by 4 bases and J by 0 bases, leaving 8 bases between them. Germline loops: CDR1 ENHRY, CDR2 SYGVKD. There are 14 residues in the CDR3. Here the CDR3 DNA reads TGTGCCATCAGTGGGACAGAGAGCACAGATACGCAGTATTTT. Protein: CAISGTESTDTQYF.

This chain connects TRBV5-1 to TRBJ2-1, with D unresolved. Trimming stripped 0 bases from V and 8 bases from J, with 9 bases between. Germline values: CDR1 SGHRS, CDR2 YFSETQ. The CDR3 has 13 residues. The chain's CDR3 is CASSLGYRDEQFF. For the CDR3, the DNA is TGCGCCAGCAGCTTGGGATATCGGGATGAGCAGTTCTTC.

The gene calls are TRBV10-3 and TRBJ2-1; 12 bases are a match to TRBD2. V dropped 4 bases and J dropped 3; count of bases not matched to a gene: 4. Germline V lookup: CDR1 ENHRY, CDR2 SYGVKD. The CDR3 is 16 amino acids. CDR3 in DNA: TGTGCCATCAGTGGTACTAGCGGGAGGCTCTACAATGAGCAGTTCTTC. It is translated as CAISGTSGRLYNEQFF.

The chain joins TRBV27 to TRBJ1-3, with TRBD1 as a possible D gene (5 bases). Between the trimmed V and J ends, which lost 6 bases and 2 bases, there was a span of 11 bases. There are 14 residues in the CDR3. Germline loops: CDR1 MNHEY, CDR2 SMNVEV (reference sequence). CDR3: CASSPRGTGNTIYF. CDR3 bases: TGTGCCAGCAGCCCTAGGGGAACTGGAAACACCATATATTTT.

The V gene is TRBV2, the J gene TRBJ1-6, with D unclear. CDR1 and CDR2 (germline): SNHLY, FYNNEI. The CDR3 has 14 amino acids. Trimming removed 7 bases from V and 10 bases from J, with 17 bases in between. The CDR3 loop is CASNPFNPESPLHF. The CDR3 bases are TGTGCCAGCAATCCTTTCAATCCGGAGTCACCCCTCCACTTT. The full variable domain, with the rest looked up from reference TRBV2 and TRBJ1-6, is EPEVTQTPSHQVTQMGQEVILRCVPISNHLYFYWYRQILGQKVEFLVSFYNNEISEKSEIFDDQFSVERPDGSNFTLKIRSTKLEDSAMYFCASNPFNPESPLHFGNGTRLTVT.

As for this clone: Other DNA sequences from this sample encode an identical CDR3 as well. The chain employs TRBV29-1 and TRBJ1-3; D not certain. V dropped 4 bases and J dropped 3 bases, with 7 bases sitting between them. The CDR3 sequence is 12 residues long. Germline loops: CDR1 SQVTM, CDR2 ANQGSEA. Here the CDR3 reads CSVGTLGNTIYF. Here the CDR3 DNA reads TGCAGCGTTGGAACACTTGGAAACACCATATATTTT.

As to this clone: In the same sample, other DNA sequences code for this CDR3. The chain is built from TRBV5-1 and TRBJ1-5, with D perhaps TRBD1 (5 bases). CDR1 SGHRS and CDR2 YFSETQ come from the germline V gene. V lost 1 base to trimming and J lost 4 bases, with 9 bases between them. This CDR3 region has 14 residues. The CDR3 region is CASSLSGGNQPQHF. CDR3 coding DNA: TGCGCCAGCAGCTTGTCGGGGGGGAATCAGCCCCAGCATTTT.

The gene calls are TRBV5-1 and TRBJ2-5, with D possibly TRBD1 on 5 matching bases. The V end lost 0 bases, the J end lost 0 bases, and 15 bases lay between the germline ends. There are 17 residues in the CDR3. In germline, CDR1 is SGHRS, CDR2 YFSETQ. CDR3 bases: TGCGCCAGCAGCTTGGAAGGGGCGGCGAAGTACCAAGAGACCCAGTACTTC. This encodes CASSLEGAAKYQETQYF.

The rearrangement uses TRBV2 and TRBJ2-7; the match to TRBD1 covers 7 bases. Trimming removed 4 bases from V and 6 bases from J; junction bases left unmatched: 3. Germline loops: CDR1 SNHLY, CDR2 FYNNEI. CDR3 length: 12 residues. The CDR3 sequence: CASSVQGREQYF. CDR3 nucleotides: TGTGCCAGCAGTGTACAGGGGCGCGAGCAGTACTTC.

This clone has a single count. The chain employs TRBV14 and TRBJ2-5; 8 bases agree with TRBD2. Germline V gene lookup returns CDR1 SGHDN and CDR2 FVKESK. The V segment lost 4 bases and the J segment 5 bases; nucleotides outside the gene matches: 0. This CDR3 is built from 12 residues. CDR3 sequence: CASSPGGETQYF. CDR3 coding DNA: TGTGCCAGCAGCCCGGGGGGGGAGACCCAGTACTTC.

This rearrangement joins TRBV6-1 to TRBJ1-6; 10 bases are shared with TRBD1. CDR1 is MNHNS, CDR2 SASEGT, per germline. CDR3 length: 14 amino acids. V was clipped by 1 base and J by 13 bases; unmatched bases: 4. CDR3 nucleotide sequence: TGTGCCAGCAGTGAAGGGGGACAGGGGAATCCCCTCCACTTT. It encodes CASSEGGQGNPLHF.

This clone was detected once. The chain combines TRBV11-2 with TRBJ2-7; tentatively, D is TRBD2 (5 bases). Per germline, CDR1 SGHAT and CDR2 FQNNGV. Trimming left V 5 bases short and J 6 bases short, with 17 bases between. The CDR3 consists of 14 residues. Written as DNA, the CDR3 is TGTGCCAGCAGCCCCCTTCCCGGGAAGGGCGAGCAGTACTTC. Translation gives CASSPLPGKGEQYF. Variable domain in full (rest from reference TRBV11-2 and TRBJ2-7): EAGVAQSPRYKIIEKRQSVAFWCNPISGHATLYWYQQILGQGPKLLIQFQNNGVVDDSQLPKDRFSAERLKGVDSTLKIQPAKLEDSAVYLCASSPLPGKGEQYFGPGTRLTVT.